Given below is one T cell receptor (beta chain) in context. Data came from immunoSEQ multiplex PCR; TCRdb stores just in-frame clones and leaves some out. Here the sample spans around 76,000 clones, approximately 78% being singletons. Single viable CD3+CD4+CD8-CD45RO+ cells were sorted as the memory CD4+ T cells. CMV serostatus came from serum IgG against pp150, pp28, p38, p52. Germline V gene lookup returns CDR1 SEHNR and CDR2 FQNEAQ (reference sequence). This CDR3 is built from 16 residues. V was pared by 5 bases and J by 5 bases, with 10 bases of the junction left unmatched. The record originates from a study of memory CD4+ T cells and cytomegalovirus serostatus. Study details: Healthy Belgian adult donors included 9 or 10 CMV-positive and some 24 CMV-negative people.

The rearrangement links TRBV7-9 to TRBJ1-1, with 11 positions matching TRBD1. Sequenced sample: memory CD4+ T cells from blood. The TCR comes from an adult in good health and CMV-seropositive. The CDR3 DNA reads TGTGCCAGCAGCCCCCCGGGACAGGGGGGACTTACTGAAGCTTTCTTT. It yields the protein CASSPPGQGGLTEAFF.